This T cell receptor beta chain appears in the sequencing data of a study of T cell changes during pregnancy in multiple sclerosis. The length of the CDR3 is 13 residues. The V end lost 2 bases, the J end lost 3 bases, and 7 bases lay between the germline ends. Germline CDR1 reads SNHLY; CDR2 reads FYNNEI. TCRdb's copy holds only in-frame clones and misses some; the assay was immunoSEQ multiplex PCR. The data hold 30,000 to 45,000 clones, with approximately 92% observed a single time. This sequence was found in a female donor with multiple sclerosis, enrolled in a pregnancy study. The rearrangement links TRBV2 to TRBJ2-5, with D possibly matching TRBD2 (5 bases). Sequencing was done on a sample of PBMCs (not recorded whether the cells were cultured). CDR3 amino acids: CASSESGEETQYF. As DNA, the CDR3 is TGTGCCAGCAGTGAATCCGGGGAAGAGACCCAGTACTTC. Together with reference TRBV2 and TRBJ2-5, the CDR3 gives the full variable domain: EPEVTQTPSHQVTQMGQEVILRCVPISNHLYFYWYRQILGQKVEFLVSFYNNEISEKSEIFDDQFSVERPDGSNFTLKIRSTKLEDSAMYFCASSESGEETQYFGPGTRLLVL.